This T cell receptor beta chain was recorded in a study of control samples from healthy donors and cancer patients. CDR1 is LGHNA, CDR2 YSLEER, per germline. This CDR3 comprises 18 residues. V lost 4 bases, J lost 0 bases, and 9 bases stayed unmatched. Sequencing was performed with immunoSEQ multiplex PCR; in TCRdb, only in-frame clones are kept and a portion is missing. The sample contains 130,000 or so clones, roughly 94% of which appear only once. This TCR was recovered from a man aged 55 to 70 with colorectal cancer. The sequencing input was PBMCs. The chain couples TRBV4-3 to TRBJ2-1; 10 bases map to TRBD2. The CDR3 DNA reads as TGCGCCAGCAGCCGAGCTAGCGGGGGACCCAGCTCCTACAATGAGCAGTTCTTC. This translates into CASSRASGGPSSYNEQFF.